These 8 T cell receptor beta chains came from one sample sequenced in a study of identifying expanded T cells in peripheral blood. Produced via immunoSEQ multiplex PCR; TCRdb's table is partial and in-frame only. The sample shows 120,000 or so clones, roughly 84% of them seen only once. Input material: blood. Receptors originate from a person aged 18 to 70 in good health.

This clone was picked up one time. The chain has TRBV11-3 and TRBJ1-1; D perhaps matches TRBD1 (5 bases). CDR1 and CDR2 (germline): SGHNT, YENEEA. This CDR3 has 16 amino acids. Trimming removed 5 bases from V and 1 base from J, with 17 bases in between. The CDR3 DNA is TGTGCCAGCAGCCAGGGTAGTCAAACCAGGAACACTGAAGCTTTCTTT. Amino acid sequence: CASSQGSQTRNTEAFF.

The CDR3 sequence is CASSPWGLAGGRNEQYF. CDR3 coding DNA: TGTGCCAGCAGCCCGTGGGGACTAGCGGGGGGGCGGAACGAGCAGTACTTC. V usage is TRBV7-2 and J usage is TRBJ2-7, with 16 bases identical to TRBD2. The CDR3 covers 17 residues. The trim removed 5 bases at V and 5 bases at J, leaving 9 bases unmatched. Germline-derived CDR1 and CDR2 are SGHTA and FQGNSA.

This clone has just a few counts. This chain connects TRBV7-2 to TRBJ2-7, with D unclear. Trimming shortened V by 2 bases and J by 2 bases, and 10 bases separated the two germline ends. CDR1 is SGHTA, CDR2 FQGNSA, per germline. This CDR3 is 14 amino acids long. The CDR3 DNA reads as TGTGCCAGCAGCTTATCCTGGGGTACCTACGAGCAGTACTTC. Its translation: CASSLSWGTYEQYF.

The chain links TRBV7-2 to TRBJ2-3; D perhaps matches TRBD2 (7 bases). The CDR3 has 13 amino acids. Per germline, CDR1 SGHTA and CDR2 FQGNSA. Trimming took off 10 bases at V and 7 bases at J, with 18 bases between the two ends. The CDR3 region is CAILEGGRNTQYF. CDR3 coding DNA: TGTGCCATTCTTGAGGGGGGGCGAAATACGCAGTATTTT.

The rearrangement uses TRBV20-1 and TRBJ1-1; unclear D gene. V lost 5 bases and J lost 3, with 7 bases in between. Per germline, CDR1 DFQATT and CDR2 SNEGSKA (reference sequence). The CDR3 contains 11 residues. CDR3 sequence reads: CSAPSDTEAFF. The CDR3 DNA follows: TGCAGTGCTCCGTCTGACACTGAAGCTTTCTTT.

V gene TRBV6-4 combines with J gene TRBJ2-3; 8 positions match TRBD1. CDR3 length: 16 amino acids. Germline values: CDR1 MRHNA, CDR2 SNTAGT. Trimming removed 3 bases from V and 2 bases from J; junction bases left unmatched: 7. The CDR3 DNA is TGTGCCAGCAGTGAGTGGCGGACAGGGAACACAGATACGCAGTATTTT. Translating it yields CASSEWRTGNTDTQYF.

This chain's CDR3 is CASSQGTGQYNGYTF. CDR3 in DNA: TGTGCCAGCAGCCAAGGCACGGGACAGTATAATGGCTACACCTTC. The chain couples TRBV7-9 to TRBJ1-2; 7 nucleotides line up with TRBD1. The CDR3 runs 15 residues. CDR1 SEHNR and CDR2 FQNEAQ come from the germline V gene (reference sequence). V lost 5 bases, J lost 6 bases, and 12 bases stayed unmatched.

The chain combines TRBV30 with TRBJ1-1; D uncertain. Trimming left V 6 bases short and J 3 bases short, with 14 bases between. CDR1 GTSNPN and CDR2 SVGIG come from the germline V gene (reference sequence). This CDR3 has 13 amino acids. The CDR3 here is CACTSRLDTEAFF. The CDR3 DNA follows: TGTGCCTGCACCTCCCGGCTCGACACTGAAGCTTTCTTT.